This T cell receptor (beta chain) derives from a study of OX40 agonist ivuxolimab in advanced cancers. Study at large: Ivuxolimab is an agonistic anti-OX40 (CD134) antibody, and patients were treated with it.

The germline V gene has CDR1 DFQATT and CDR2 SNEGSKA (reference sequence). The CDR3 has 10 amino acids. V dropped 6 bases and J dropped 10 bases, with 12 bases sitting between them. Whole-study findings and limits: Researchers did not determine the expanded peripheral T cells' antigen specificity.

Using immunoSEQ multiplex PCR, the repertoire was profiled, and TCRdb retains in-frame clones only, with some absent. The sample lists about 69,000 clones; roughly nine tenths were seen once. This clone was counted only a few times. Its antigen is still unknown. This receptor was obtained from an adult with an advanced solid tumor such as melanoma, head and neck, liver or kidney cancer. This specimen was CD4+ or CD8+ T cells sorted from blood, taken in a trial of the OX40 agonist ivuxolimab. The chain carries TRBV20-1 and TRBJ1-1; D is undetermined. As DNA, the CDR3 is TGCAGTGCAAAACGACTGGTAGCTTTCTTT. This translates into CSAKRLVAFF.